Presented here are 28 T cell receptor beta chains from one specimen sequenced in a study of T cell responses to AZD1222 COVID-19 vaccine. The method was immunoSEQ multiplex PCR; TCRdb's version includes in-frame clones alone and lacks a portion of them. The sample lists around 200,000 clones; about 91% were seen once. The source was peripheral blood, collected on day 0 of AZD1222 vaccination. These receptor sequences come from an adult in good health.

This rearrangement joins TRBV3-1 (or the pseudogene TRBV3-2) to TRBJ2-7; tentative D call: TRBD2 (5 bases). With 0 bases removed from V and 3 bases from J, the gap between germline ends came to 15 bases. CDR1 and CDR2 from the germline V gene are LGHDT and YNNKEL (reference sequence). This CDR3 region has 16 residues. CDR3 amino acids: CASSQDLRTPYYEQYF. For the CDR3, the DNA is TGTGCCAGCAGCCAAGATCTGAGGACTCCCTACTACGAGCAGTACTTC.

The chain uses TRBV9 and TRBJ2-7, with D maybe TRBD1 (6 bases). The germline gives CDR1 SGDLS, CDR2 YYNGEE. The CDR3 consists of 14 residues. The V end lost 4 bases, the J end lost 3 bases, and 14 bases lay between the germline ends. The CDR3 nucleotides are TGTGCCAGCAGCTTCCGACAGGTGGGCTACGAGCAGTACTTC. Its protein is CASSFRQVGYEQYF.

The J gene is TRBJ2-5, the V gene TRBV5-4, with TRBD2 as a possible D gene (6 bases). Germline CDR1 is SGHNT and CDR2 is YYREEE (reference sequence). The CDR3 extends over 13 amino acids. The V and J ends lost 4 bases and 4 bases respectively, with 11 bases between them. The CDR3 is CASSLTGGETQYF. In DNA, the CDR3 is TGTGCCAGCAGCCTCACCGGGGGAGAGACCCAGTACTTC.

The chain recombines TRBV7-8 with TRBJ1-1; a weak D match, TRBD1 (6 bases). Germline V gene data show CDR1 as SGHVS and CDR2 as FQNEAQ. The V end was cut by 4 bases, the J end by 1 base, with 13 bases between. This CDR3 is built from 15 residues. This CDR3 is CASSSGTSPNTEAFF. In DNA form, the CDR3 reads TGTGCCAGCAGCTCCGGGACAAGCCCGAACACTGAAGCTTTCTTT.

This rearrangement joins TRBV30 to TRBJ1-4; tentative D call: TRBD1 (6 bases). Trimming took off 2 bases at V and 4 bases at J, with 11 bases between the two ends. The germline V gene has CDR1 GTSNPN and CDR2 SVGIG (reference sequence). There are 14 residues in the CDR3. The CDR3 loop is CAWSRGTSNEKLFF. The CDR3 nucleotides are TGTGCCTGGAGTCGGGGGACAAGTAATGAAAAACTGTTTTTT.

This rearrangement joins TRBV7-8 to TRBJ1-5, with 9 positions matching TRBD1. Losses at the gene ends were 4 bases for V and 4 bases for J; bases not matched to a gene: 2. Per the germline V gene, CDR1 is SGHVS and CDR2 is FQNEAQ. The CDR3 has 14 residues. The CDR3 sequence: CASSYGQGNQPQHF. CDR3 coding DNA: TGTGCCAGCAGCTACGGACAGGGGAATCAGCCCCAGCATTTT.

This chain connects TRBV7-3 to TRBJ1-2; weak D call: TRBD1 (5 bases). CDR1 is SGHTA, CDR2 FQGTGA, per germline. V lost 5 bases to trimming and J lost 4 bases, with 11 bases between them. This CDR3 is built from 13 residues. The CDR3 protein is CASSPGGGYGYTF. As DNA, the CDR3 is TGTGCCAGCAGCCCCGGGGGAGGCTATGGCTACACCTTC.

This chain links TRBV10-2 with TRBJ1-5; D perhaps matches TRBD1 (5 bases). Per germline, CDR1 WSHSY and CDR2 SAAADI. V was shortened by 6 bases and J by 5 bases, with 17 bases between the two germline ends. The CDR3 consists of 15 residues. CDR3: CASRGEEGIDQPQHF. The CDR3 DNA follows: TGCGCCAGCAGAGGGGAGGAGGGAATAGATCAGCCCCAGCATTTT.

CDR3 DNA: TGTGCCAGCAGTTTGGGGATTCACACTGAAGCTTTCTTT. Protein sequence: CASSLGIHTEAFF. The chain has TRBV6-4 and TRBJ1-1, with no clear D. V was pared by 5 bases and J by 3 bases, with 10 bases between. Germline CDR1 and CDR2: MRHNA and SNTAGT. The CDR3 runs 13 residues.

The chain links TRBV24-1 to TRBJ1-5; perhaps TRBD1 as D (6 bases). Trimming took off 7 bases at V and 6 bases at J, with 12 bases between the two ends. The germline CDR1 and CDR2 sequences are KGHDR and SFDVKD. CDR3 length: 13 amino acids. The CDR3 is CATRQGKGQPQHF. Here the CDR3 DNA reads TGTGCCACCAGACAGGGTAAGGGTCAGCCCCAGCATTTT.

This chain uses TRBV9 with TRBJ1-1; a weak D match, TRBD1 (6 bases). V lost 3 bases to trimming and J lost 6 bases, with 15 bases between them. Germline V gene data show CDR1 as SGDLS and CDR2 as YYNGEE. CDR3 length equals 14 residues. The CDR3 sequence: CASSASGVLPEAFF. In DNA form, the CDR3 reads TGTGCCAGCAGCGCATCAGGGGTTCTTCCTGAAGCTTTCTTT.

The J gene is TRBJ2-2, the V gene TRBV6-4, with a weak D call TRBD2 (5 bases). V shed 4 bases and J shed 0 bases, with 9 bases lying between them. This CDR3 contains 15 residues. Looked up from germline, CDR1 is MRHNA and CDR2 is SNTAGT. CDR3 sequence reads: CASSVSGTNTGELFF. The CDR3 DNA follows: TGTGCCAGCAGTGTAAGCGGTACGAACACCGGGGAGCTGTTTTTT.

The gene calls are TRBV29-1 and TRBJ1-1; D is unresolved. The germline V gene has CDR1 SQVTM and CDR2 ANQGSEA. Trimming took 4 bases from V and 8 from J, leaving 17 bases between them. The length of the CDR3 is 13 residues. The CDR3 DNA reads TGCAGCGTTGCCCTCGACCGCCAGCTAGAAGCTTTCTTT. Amino acid sequence: CSVALDRQLEAFF. Filled out from reference TRBV29-1 and TRBJ1-1, the complete variable domain reads SAVISQKPSRDICQRGTSLTIQCQVDSQVTMMFWYRQQPGQSLTLIATANQGSEATYESGFVIDKFPISRPNLTFSTLTVSNMSPEDSSIYLCSVALDRQLEAFFGQGTRLTVV.

The chain employs TRBV3-1 (or the pseudogene TRBV3-2) and TRBJ1-6; D unresolved. The CDR3 loop spans 13 amino acids. Between the trimmed V and J ends, which lost 4 bases and 14 bases, there was a span of 15 bases. Germline CDR1 reads LGHDT; CDR2 reads YNNKEL (reference sequence). The CDR3 DNA reads as TGTGCCAGCAGCCCCCCGGGTGAGGACTCCCTCCACTTT. As protein: CASSPPGEDSLHF.

This clone occurred once. The chain couples TRBV12-3 or TRBV12-4 to TRBJ1-1; D call uncertain. V gave up 4 bases and J gave up 4 bases, with 10 bases separating them. The CDR3 length is 13 residues. The CDR3 nucleotides read TGTGCCAGCAGTTCCGGGTTGTCCACTGAAGCTTTCTTT. This encodes CASSSGLSTEAFF.

This clone was detected only once. This chain uses TRBV7-3 with TRBJ1-6; the D gene is possibly TRBD1 (6 bases). V gave up 4 bases and J gave up 6 bases, with 13 bases separating them. The germline V gene encodes CDR1 SGHTA and CDR2 FQGTGA. The CDR3 loop spans 15 amino acids. The CDR3 is CASSSTGHPNSPLHF. CDR3 nucleotide sequence: TGTGCCAGCAGCTCGACGGGACACCCTAATTCACCCCTCCACTTT.

The chain uses TRBV29-1 and TRBJ2-1; D is possibly TRBD1 or TRBD2 (5 bases each). This CDR3 is built from 13 residues. CDR1 and CDR2 (germline): SQVTM, ANQGSEA. V lost 4 bases, J lost 3 bases, and 10 bases lay in between. The CDR3 reads CSVGWGSYNEQFF. CDR3 sequence (DNA): TGCAGCGTTGGGTGGGGGAGCTACAATGAGCAGTTCTTC.

V gene TRBV12-3 or TRBV12-4 combines with J gene TRBJ2-7; no firm D call. The germline V and J ends were trimmed by 3 bases and 3 bases, with 9 bases remaining between them. CDR3 size: 13 residues. For the CDR3, the DNA is TGTGCCAGCAGTTTGAAAGCTATCTACGAGCAGTACTTC. It translates to CASSLKAIYEQYF.

The gene calls are TRBV28 and TRBJ1-4; D is ambiguous. Trimming stripped 6 bases from V and 7 bases from J, with 6 bases between. The CDR3 spans 11 residues. CDR1 MDHEN and CDR2 SYDVKM come from the germline V gene. This CDR3 is CASSTREKLFF. In DNA, the CDR3 is TGTGCCAGCAGCACACGTGAAAAACTGTTTTTT.

The chain combines TRBV30 with TRBJ1-6, with 7 positions matching TRBD1. The trim removed 2 bases at V and 0 bases at J, leaving 7 bases unmatched. The CDR3 spans 17 residues. From germline, CDR1 is GTSNPN and CDR2 SVGIG (reference sequence). CDR3 loop: CAWSIRTGGSYNSPLHF. The CDR3 region has the DNA TGTGCCTGGAGTATTCGGACAGGTGGCTCCTATAATTCACCCCTCCACTTT. Drawing the rest from reference TRBV30 and TRBJ1-6, the complete variable domain is SQTIHQWPATLVQPVGSPLSLECTVEGTSNPNLYWYRQAAGRGLQLLFYSVGIGQISSEVPQNLSASRPQDRQFILSSKKLLLSDSGFYLCAWSIRTGGSYNSPLHFGNGTRLTVT.

This clone turned up a few times. V usage is TRBV6-5 and J usage is TRBJ1-6; the D gene is possibly TRBD1 (5 bases). The CDR3 length is 15 residues. Germline values: CDR1 MNHEY, CDR2 SVGAGI. V was cut by 5 bases and J by 2 bases, with 10 bases left in between. Here the CDR3 reads CASSLTEAYNSPLHF. CDR3 sequence (DNA): TGTGCCAGCAGTCTGACAGAAGCCTATAATTCACCCCTCCACTTT.

This clone was seen just once. The chain recombines TRBV28 with TRBJ1-1; D not certain. This CDR3 has 15 amino acids. Germline lookup yields CDR1 MDHEN and CDR2 SYDVKM. Trimming removed 7 bases from V and 4 bases from J, with 19 bases in between. DNA of the CDR3: TGTGCCAGCACCCCCGGGCAGCAATGGGGCACTGAAGCTTTCTTT. Translation gives CASTPGQQWGTEAFF.

The chain couples TRBV10-3 to TRBJ2-7; D possibly corresponds to TRBD2 (7 bases). The germline V gene encodes CDR1 ENHRY and CDR2 SYGVKD. The CDR3 loop spans 14 amino acids. The V gene lost 4 bases and the J gene lost 2 bases, with 12 bases spanning the gap. Here the CDR3 DNA reads TGTGCCATCAGTGCCCGGGGGGCCCCCTACGAGCAGTACTTC. This translates into CAISARGAPYEQYF.

This chain uses TRBV2 with TRBJ1-4; D unclear. V shed 4 bases and J shed 5 bases, with 11 bases lying between them. This CDR3 contains 14 residues. Germline CDR1 is SNHLY and CDR2 is FYNNEI. The CDR3 coding sequence is TGTGCCAGCAGTGTACTGCGACCGAATGAAAAACTGTTTTTT. It translates to CASSVLRPNEKLFF.

The chain is built from TRBV11-2 and TRBJ2-2; D might be TRBD1 (5 bases). Trimming shortened V by 4 bases and J by 1 base, and 10 bases separated the two germline ends. The CDR3 is 15 residues long. Germline CDR1 and CDR2: SGHAT and FQNNGV. CDR3 sequence reads: CASSSRTKNTGELFF. The CDR3 coding sequence is TGTGCCAGCAGCTCCCGGACAAAGAACACCGGGGAGCTGTTTTTT.

The V call is TRBV6-6, the J call TRBJ1-1; 8 nucleotides line up with TRBD1. Germline loops: CDR1 MNHNY, CDR2 SVGAGI (reference sequence). The CDR3 is 12 amino acids. V dropped 5 bases and J dropped 10; count of bases not matched to a gene: 6. The CDR3: CASSQTGAGAFF. CDR3 nucleotide sequence: TGTGCCAGCAGTCAGACAGGGGCGGGAGCTTTCTTT.

J is TRBJ2-3 and V is TRBV10-3, with TRBD2 identical over 11 bases. The CDR3 runs to 20 residues. The V and J ends lost 6 bases and 0 bases, in that order; junction bases with no gene match: 17. Germline lookup yields CDR1 ENHRY and CDR2 SYGVKD. CDR3 DNA: TGTGCCATCAGACCCGGGAGGTCTCCTAGCGGGGGGTCTAGCACAGATACGCAGTATTTT. Amino acid sequence: CAIRPGRSPSGGSSTDTQYF.

V is TRBV11-3 and J is TRBJ2-2; 11 bases fit TRBD2. Germline CDR1 and CDR2: SGHNT and YENEEA. Trimming at V came to 4 bases and at J to 3 bases, leaving 13 bases not matched to a gene. The CDR3 length is 19 residues. The CDR3 here is CASSSSRWLAGGHTGELFF. For the CDR3, the DNA is TGTGCCAGCAGCTCCTCGCGTTGGCTAGCGGGGGGACACACCGGGGAGCTGTTTTTT.